The sequence of this T cell receptor (beta chain) was determined in a study of regulatory T cells in long-lasting Graves disease. HTBI primers from iRepertoire and Arm-PCR of CDR3 regions yielded the TCR beta libraries. TCRdb re-analysed the multiplex PCR reads in MiXCR, keeping a single row per CDR3 protein. The sample lists more than 450,000 distinct CDR3 sequences, around 13% occurring once. The V and J ends lost 5 bases and 2 bases respectively, with 3 bases between them. Germline lookup yields CDR1 SGHTA and CDR2 FQGNSA. The CDR3 covers 11 residues. Time point here: newly diagnosed GD, antithyroid drugs for less than 3 months. RNA from PBMCs was the source of the TCR library. Another study also made use of these data, one on T cells in Graves' hyperthyroidism and ophthalmopathy.

The rearrangement links TRBV7-2 to TRBJ1-2; D is uncertain. This receptor was obtained from a woman aged 30 to 39 with Graves disease. The material sequenced was peripheral blood mononuclear cells (PBMCs), taken at new diagnosis, from a patient treated with antithyroid drugs. CDR3: CASSKNYGYTF. CDR3 sequence (DNA): TGTGCCAGCAGCAAGAACTATGGCTACACCTTC.